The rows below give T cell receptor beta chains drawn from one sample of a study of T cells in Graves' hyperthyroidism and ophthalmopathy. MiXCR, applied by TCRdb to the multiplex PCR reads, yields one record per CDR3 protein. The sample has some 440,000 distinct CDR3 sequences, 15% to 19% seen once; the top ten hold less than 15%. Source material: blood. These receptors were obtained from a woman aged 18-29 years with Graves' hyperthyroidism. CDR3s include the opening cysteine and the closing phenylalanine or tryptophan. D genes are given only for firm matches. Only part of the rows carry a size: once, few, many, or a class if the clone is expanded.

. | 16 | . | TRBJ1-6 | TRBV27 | TGTGCCAGCAGTGCGACTCGGGACATAGATTTTTCACCCCTCCACTTT | CASSATRDIDFSPLHF
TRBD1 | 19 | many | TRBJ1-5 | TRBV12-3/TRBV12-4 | TGTGCCAGCAGCCCTGACAGGGGGCCCCAACATTATAGCAATCAGCCCCAGCATTTT | CASSPDRGPQHYSNQPQHF
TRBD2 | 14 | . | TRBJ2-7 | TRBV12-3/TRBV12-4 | TGTGCCAGCAGTTTCGGAGCTAGCGGCTACGAGCAGTACTTC | CASSFGASGYEQYF
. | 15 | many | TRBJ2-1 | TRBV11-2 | TGTGCCAGCAGCAGAGAGGGGGAGGGCCGAAATGAGCAGTTCTTC | CASSREGEGRNEQFF
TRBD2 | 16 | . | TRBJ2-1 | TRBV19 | TGTGCCAGTAGTAGAGAGGGGGGGGCTAGCGGGCAGGAGCAGTTCTTC | CASSREGGASGQEQFF
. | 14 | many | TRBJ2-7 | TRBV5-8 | TGTGCCAGCAGCTTGCGCCAGGGGCCCTACGAGCAGTACTTC | CASSLRQGPYEQYF
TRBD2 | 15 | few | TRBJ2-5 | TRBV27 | TGTGCCACCGTACGACTAGCGGGAAAACAAGAGACCCAGTACTTC | CATVRLAGKQETQYF
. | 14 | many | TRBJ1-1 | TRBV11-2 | TGTGCCAGCAGTCGAGAGACTGTGAACACTGAAGCTTTCTTT | CASSRETVNTEAFF
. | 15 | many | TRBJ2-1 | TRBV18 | TGTGCCAGCTCACCCCGGGACCTTACATACAATGAGCAGTTCTTC | CASSPRDLTYNEQFF
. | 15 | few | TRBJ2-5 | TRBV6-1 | TGTGCCAGCAGTCGACTATCAGCAGGGAGGGAGACCCAGTACTTC | CASSRLSAGRETQYF
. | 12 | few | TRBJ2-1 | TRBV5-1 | TGCGCCAGCAGCTTGGTTGCTTCTGAGCAGTTCTTC | CASSLVASEQFF
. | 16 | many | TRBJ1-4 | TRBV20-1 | TGCAGTGCTAGAATTTGGACAGACGCAACTAATGAAAAACTGTTTTTT | CSARIWTDATNEKLFF
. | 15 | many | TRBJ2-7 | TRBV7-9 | TGTGCCAGCAGCTTATCGGCGGACATCTTGAACGAGCAGTACTTC | CASSLSADILNEQYF
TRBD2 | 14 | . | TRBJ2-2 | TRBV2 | TGTGCCAGCAAGGAGATAGCGGGCACCGGGGAGCTGTTTTTT | CASKEIAGTGELFF
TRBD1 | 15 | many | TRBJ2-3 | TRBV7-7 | TGTGCTAGCAGCGTAACAGGGGGCGAGGCAGATACGCAGTATTTT | CASSVTGGEADTQYF
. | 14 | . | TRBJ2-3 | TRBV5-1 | TGCGCCAGCAGAGAGAGGGGACGCACAGATACGCAGTATTTT | CASRERGRTDTQYF
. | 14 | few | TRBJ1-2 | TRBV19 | TGTGCCAGTAGCGAGGGCACAAGGATAGGCGGCTACACCTTC | CASSEGTRIGGYTF
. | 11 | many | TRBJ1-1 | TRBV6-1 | TGTGCCAGCAATCGCGGGACTGAAGCTTTCTTT | CASNRGTEAFF
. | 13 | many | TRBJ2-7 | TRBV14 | TGTGCCAGCAGCTACGATGACAGCTACGAGCAGTACTTC | CASSYDDSYEQYF
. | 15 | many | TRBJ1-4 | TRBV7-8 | TGTGCCAGCAGCTTAGGGAGGGGCTTGAGGGAAAAACTGTTTTTT | CASSLGRGLREKLFF
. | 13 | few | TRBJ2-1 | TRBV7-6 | TGTGCCAGCAGCTCTCGTAGTAGGGATGAGCAGTTCTTC | CASSSRSRDEQFF
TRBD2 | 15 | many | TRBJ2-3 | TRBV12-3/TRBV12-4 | TGTGCCAGCAGACTTAGCGGGAGAACCGCAGATACGCAGTATTTT | CASRLSGRTADTQYF
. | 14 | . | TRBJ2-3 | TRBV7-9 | TGTGCCAGCAGCTTGGGACCCCGGCCAGATACGCAGTATTTT | CASSLGPRPDTQYF
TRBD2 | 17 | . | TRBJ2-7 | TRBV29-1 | TGCAGCGCCGATGTGGGGCTAGCGGGAGGGATGAGGAATGAGCAGTACTTC | CSADVGLAGGMRNEQYF
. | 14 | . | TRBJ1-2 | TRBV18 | TGTGCCAGCTCACCCCGGAGGAGTTACTATGGCTACACCTTC | CASSPRRSYYGYTF
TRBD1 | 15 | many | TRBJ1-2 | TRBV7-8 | TGTGCCAGCAGCTCCGACAGGGGGCGGGCGTCTGGCTACACCTTC | CASSSDRGRASGYTF
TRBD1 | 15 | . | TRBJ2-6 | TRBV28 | TGTGCCAGCGGGACAGGGGGCTCTGGGGCCAACGCCCTGACTTTC | CASGTGGSGANALTF
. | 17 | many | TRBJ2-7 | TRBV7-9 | TGTGCCAGCAGGTCCGGGAAAGGAGGGACGGGACGTTACGAGCAGTACTTC | CASRSGKGGTGRYEQYF
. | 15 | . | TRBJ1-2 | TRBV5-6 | TGTGCCAGCAGCTTGGGGCCAGAAAAACAGTATGGCTACACCTTC | CASSLGPEKQYGYTF
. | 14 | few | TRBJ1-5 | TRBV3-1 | TGTGCCAGCAGCCAACGGACAGCCAATCAGCCCCAGCATTTT | CASSQRTANQPQHF
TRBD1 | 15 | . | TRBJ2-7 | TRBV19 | TGTGCCAGTAGTATGGCCGGACAGGGTTACTACGAGCAGTACTTC | CASSMAGQGYYEQYF
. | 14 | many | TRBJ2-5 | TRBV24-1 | TGTGCCACCAGTGAGACCAGGGGTTCAGAGACCCAGTACTTC | CATSETRGSETQYF
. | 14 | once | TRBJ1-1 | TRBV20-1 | TGCAGTGCACGGGACGGGGGTTACAACACTGAAGCTTTCTTT | CSARDGGYNTEAFF
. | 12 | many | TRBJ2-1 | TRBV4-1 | TGTGCCAGCAGCCAAGGGGGGAATGAGCAGTTCTTC | CASSQGGNEQFF
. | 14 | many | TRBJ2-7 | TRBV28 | TGTGCCAGCAGTTTACAGGGGAAGGGTTACGAGCAGTACTTC | CASSLQGKGYEQYF
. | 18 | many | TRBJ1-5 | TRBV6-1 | TGTGCCAGCATGCAGCGTGGGGGGCTGACGGGTCTCAATCAGCCCCAGCATTTT | CASMQRGGLTGLNQPQHF
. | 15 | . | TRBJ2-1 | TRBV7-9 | TGTGCCAGCAGCAGGCCAGGAGTCTCCTACAATGAGCAGTTCTTC | CASSRPGVSYNEQFF
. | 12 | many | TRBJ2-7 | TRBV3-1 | TGTGCCAGCAGCCCACTTCCCTACGAGCAGTACTTC | CASSPLPYEQYF
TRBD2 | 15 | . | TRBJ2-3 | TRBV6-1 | TGTGCCAGCACCCAACTAGCGGGGGGCGCAGATACGCAGTATTTT | CASTQLAGGADTQYF
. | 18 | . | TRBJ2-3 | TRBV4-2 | TGTGCCAGCAGCCAAGCCAGAGCGGGGACACCAACGGGAGATACGCAGTATTTT | CASSQARAGTPTGDTQYF
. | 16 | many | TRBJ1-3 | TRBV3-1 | TGTGCCAGCAGCCGGGCGGGGGGCCTCTCTGGAAACACCATATATTTT | CASSRAGGLSGNTIYF
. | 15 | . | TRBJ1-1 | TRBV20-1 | TGCAGTGTATTCCCCCCAAGAGCACTAAACACTGAAGCTTTCTTT | CSVFPPRALNTEAFF
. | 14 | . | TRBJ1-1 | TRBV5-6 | TGTGCCAGCAGCCACAGGGAGAAGAACACTGAAGCTTTCTTT | CASSHREKNTEAFF
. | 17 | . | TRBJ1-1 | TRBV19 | TGTGCCAGTAGGCTGTCGCTCTGGGGGCCTATGAACACTGAAGCTTTCTTT | CASRLSLWGPMNTEAFF
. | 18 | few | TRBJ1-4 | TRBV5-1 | TGCGCCAGCAGCCCGGGGGGGTCATTCCCCACAACTAATGAAAAACTGTTTTTT | CASSPGGSFPTTNEKLFF
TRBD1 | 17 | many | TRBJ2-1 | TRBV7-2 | TGTGCCAGCAGCTTAGACAAGACAGGGTTGTTAAACAATGAGCAGTTCTTC | CASSLDKTGLLNNEQFF
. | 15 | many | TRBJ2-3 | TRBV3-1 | TGTGCCAGCAGCCCCGGCTGGAGGGGCACAGATACGCAGTATTTT | CASSPGWRGTDTQYF
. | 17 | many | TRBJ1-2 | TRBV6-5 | TGTGCCAGCAGTTACGCCTTGAGCGCGGGTTCCCGAAATGGCTACACCTTC | CASSYALSAGSRNGYTF
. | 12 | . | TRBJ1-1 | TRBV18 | TGTGCCAGCTCCCTGGGGAGCACTGAAGCTTTCTTT | CASSLGSTEAFF
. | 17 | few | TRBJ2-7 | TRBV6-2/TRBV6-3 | TGTGCCAGCAGTTACTCCTCGGGTAGGGCCCCTACCTACGAGCAGTACTTC | CASSYSSGRAPTYEQYF